The T cell receptor (beta chain) described here comes from a study of blood T cell repertoires in COVID-19. Across the whole study: Material from acute and convalescent COVID-19 was sourced from the United States, Italy and Spain. The cDNA or gDNA used as material had been derived from T cells, B-cell-depleted T cells, or PBMCs.

Original processing methods: Nucleated cell counts were estimated from reference gene primer amplification. Profiling relied on immunoSEQ multiplex PCR, and the TCRdb table lists in-frame clones only, not all of them. That table furnishes V, J and clone size, whereas the DNA furnished D and trimming. The sample lists almost 70,000 clones, more than 75% seen once, with roughly 50% in the top ten. CDR1 and CDR2 from the germline V gene are SEHNR and FQNEAQ (reference sequence). The CDR3 sequence is 12 residues long. Regarding this clone: A junction boundary mismatches the germline segment, possibly from a read error.

This TCR derives from a human donor in a cohort sampled during active COVID-19. The sample taken for sequencing was peripheral blood. This chain uses TRBV7-9 with TRBJ1-4, with D tentatively TRBD1 (5 bases). This CDR3 reads CASSLEGTAGHF. The CDR3 DNA sequence: TGTGCCAGCAGCTTAGAGGGTACAGCTGGACATTTT.